A single sample is the source of the 2 T cell receptor beta chains below, sequenced in a study of early T cells in non-severe SARS-CoV-2 infection. TCRdb redid the calling of the 5' RACE reads with MiXCR, one entry per CDR3 protein. The sample consists of over 55,000 distinct CDR3 sequences, 9.5% to 15% of them appearing once. The sequencing here drew on whole blood, taken at baseline. The origin of the receptors is an adult who was a healthcare worker with PCR-confirmed SARS-CoV-2 infection or an uninfected control (not recorded which).

This clonotype was counted a few times. V gene TRBV5-1 combines with J gene TRBJ1-6; no clear D gene. This CDR3 comprises 14 residues. Germline V gives CDR1 SGHRS, CDR2 YFSETQ. Between the trimmed V and J ends, which lost 2 bases and 7 bases, there was a span of 10 bases. The CDR3, as DNA: TGCGCCAGCAGCTTAGAGGGAGGCAATTCACCCCTCCACTTT. Protein: CASSLEGGNSPLHF.

The sample holds a few counts of this clonotype. The gene calls are TRBV5-1 and TRBJ2-7; TRBD1 or TRBD2 may be the D gene (5 bases each). The length of the CDR3 is 15 residues. Trimming stripped 1 base from V and 3 bases from J, with 14 bases between. Looked up from germline, CDR1 is SGHRS and CDR2 is YFSETQ. DNA of the CDR3: TGCGCCAGCAGCTTGTCCGGGACCGGGCTCTACGAGCAGTACTTC. Translation gives CASSLSGTGLYEQYF.